The 21 T cell receptor beta chains listed next were all sequenced from one sample in a study of cytomegalovirus exposure and HLA in healthy donors. The primer mix had 60 Vbeta and 13 Jbeta primers. The data were produced by immunoSEQ multiplex PCR, yet TCRdb's version contains in-frame clones alone and is incomplete. Among 95,000 to 150,000 clones, around three fifths were seen once, and the ten largest hold around 8.8%. The sample taken for sequencing was PBMCs. The source of these receptors is a woman aged 40 to 50 in good health and CMV-seropositive.

The V call is TRBV5-1, the J call TRBJ2-2; D gene uncertain. Trimming pared 5 bases from V and 0 bases from J, leaving 8 bases between. The CDR3 has 14 amino acids. Germline V gene sequence: CDR1 SGHRS, CDR2 YFSETQ. The CDR3 DNA is TGCGCCAGCAGGGGCGATACGAACACCGGGGAGCTGTTTTTT. Its protein product is CASRGDTNTGELFF.

The gene calls are TRBV6-6 and TRBJ2-2, with TRBD1 as a possible D gene (5 bases). CDR1 and CDR2 from the germline V gene are MNHNY and SVGAGI (reference sequence). CDR3 length: 13 amino acids. V lost 7 bases and J 1 base, leaving 7 bases between the germline ends. The CDR3 loop is CASTQGNTGELFF. The DNA of the CDR3 is TGTGCCAGCACGCAGGGGAACACCGGGGAGCTGTTTTTT.

This clone occurred once. For the CDR3, the DNA is TGCAGCGTTGATGGGACAGGGAACAATGAGCAGTTCTTC. It codes for CSVDGTGNNEQFF. The chain couples TRBV29-1 to TRBJ2-1; TRBD1 aligns across 9 bases. The V gene's germline CDR1 is SQVTM and CDR2 ANQGSEA. CDR3 length: 13 amino acids. The V segment lost 3 bases and the J segment 5 bases; nucleotides outside the gene matches: 2.

In its sample, this clone was seen a few times. The chain is built from TRBV5-1 and TRBJ2-7; 14 bases map to TRBD2. Looked up from germline, CDR1 is SGHRS and CDR2 is YFSETQ. Losses at the gene ends were 4 bases for V and 5 bases for J; bases not matched to a gene: 5. The CDR3 extends over 15 amino acids. The CDR3 DNA reads TGCGCCAGCAGCGAGGGGACTAGCGGGAGCAACGAGCAGTACTTC. This translates into CASSEGTSGSNEQYF.

The chain uses TRBV5-6 and TRBJ1-1; unclear D gene. This CDR3 region has 12 residues. Trimming shortened V by 0 bases and J by 3 bases, and 3 bases separated the two germline ends. The germline V gene encodes CDR1 SGHDT and CDR2 YYEEEE. The CDR3 coding sequence is TGTGCCAGCAGCTTGGACTACACTGAAGCTTTCTTT. Translation gives CASSLDYTEAFF.

V and J are TRBV25-1 and TRBJ1-5; D unresolved. With 1 base removed from V and 6 bases from J, the gap between germline ends came to 7 bases. Germline loops: CDR1 MGHDK, CDR2 SYGVNS. CDR3 length: 13 residues. CDR3 protein: CASSESGIQPQHF. The CDR3 DNA sequence: TGTGCCAGCAGTGAATCGGGGATTCAGCCCCAGCATTTT. Supplemented by reference TRBV25-1 and TRBJ1-5, the full variable domain reads EADIYQTPRYLVIGTGKKITLECSQTMGHDKMYWYQQDPGMELHLIHYSYGVNSTEKGDLSSESTVSRIRTEHFPLTLESARPSHTSQYLCASSESGIQPQHFGDGTRLSIL.

CDR3 protein: CASSTSFYEQYF. In DNA form, the CDR3 reads TGTGCCAGCAGCACTAGCTTCTACGAGCAGTACTTC. The chain uses TRBV6-1 and TRBJ2-7, with a tentative D call TRBD2 (6 bases). The germline V gene has CDR1 MNHNS and CDR2 SASEGT. Trimming removed 6 bases at V and 3 bases at J, with 9 bases between. This CDR3 has 12 residues.

The chain employs TRBV7-2 and TRBJ2-5, with 11 bases identical to TRBD2. V gave up 4 bases and J gave up 6 bases; unmatched junction bases: 7. The CDR3 extends over 15 amino acids. CDR1 is SGHTA and CDR2 is FQGNSA in the germline V gene. The CDR3 region is CASSSLTSGMKTQYF. The CDR3 DNA reads as TGTGCCAGCAGCTCCCTGACTAGCGGGATGAAGACCCAGTACTTC. Full variable domain (rest looked up from reference TRBV7-2 and TRBJ2-5): GAGVSQSPSNKVTEKGKDVELRCDPISGHTALYWYRQSLGQGLEFLIYFQGNSAPDKSGLPSDRFSAERTGGSVSTLTIQRTQQEDSAVYLCASSSLTSGMKTQYFGPGTRLLVL.

The chain combines TRBV18 with TRBJ2-7; D unclear. V gave up 5 bases and J gave up 5 bases, with 10 bases separating them. This CDR3 comprises 12 residues. CDR1 KGHSH and CDR2 LQKENI come from the germline V gene. Here the CDR3 reads CASSLVQDEQYF. In DNA form, the CDR3 reads TGTGCCAGCTCATTGGTTCAGGACGAGCAGTACTTC.

This rearrangement joins TRBV29-1 to TRBJ2-5; TRBD1 matches at 7 bases. The DNA end favors TRBJ2-7, so the J call may be wrong. The CDR3 runs 12 residues. Germline V gene sequence: CDR1 SQVTM, CDR2 ANQGSEA. CDR3 nucleotide sequence: TGCAGCGTTGGGGACAGCTCCTACGAGCAGTACTTC. It translates to CSVGDSSYEQYF.

The chain links TRBV25-1 to TRBJ1-2; no clear D gene. Per germline, CDR1 MGHDK and CDR2 SYGVNS. V lost 6 bases, J lost 8 bases, and 10 bases lay in between. The CDR3 consists of 11 residues. The CDR3 here is CASRAEWGYTF. The DNA of the CDR3 is TGTGCCAGCAGAGCCGAGTGGGGCTACACCTTC.

V and J are TRBV6-1 and TRBJ1-5, with D possibly matching TRBD1 (6 bases). The CDR3 is made up of 12 amino acids. Trimming cost V 8 bases and J 7 bases, with 12 bases left between them. The germline CDR1 and CDR2 sequences are MNHNS and SASEGT. The CDR3: CASEGVGQPQHF. CDR3 bases: TGTGCCAGCGAGGGGGTAGGGCAGCCCCAGCATTTT.

This sequence joins TRBV7-8 and TRBJ2-2; 8 bases map to TRBD1. Per the germline V gene, CDR1 is SGHVS and CDR2 is FQNEAQ. This CDR3 contains 16 residues. The V segment lost 5 bases and the J segment 5 bases; nucleotides outside the gene matches: 10. The CDR3 nucleotides are TGTGCCAGCAGCCCTCCCAGGGGGCGTCGGACCGGGGAGCTGTTTTTT. This codes for CASSPPRGRRTGELFF.

The CDR3 here is CASSTGVGNGYTF. The DNA for the CDR3 is TGTGCCAGCAGTACAGGGGTCGGGAATGGCTACACCTTC. V and J are TRBV2 and TRBJ1-2; 7 bases agree with TRBD1. Trimming took 5 bases from V and 6 from J; bases not matched to a gene: 6. The CDR3 has 13 amino acids. CDR1 SNHLY and CDR2 FYNNEI come from the germline V gene.

This clone occurred a few times. This chain uses TRBV5-1 with TRBJ1-2; D gene uncertain. Trimming pared 0 bases from V and 8 bases from J, leaving 14 bases between. Per the germline V gene, CDR1 is SGHRS and CDR2 is YFSETQ. The CDR3 has 14 residues. CDR3 loop: CASSLGDGLRGYTF. The CDR3 nucleotides are TGCGCCAGCAGCTTGGGTGACGGACTTCGAGGCTACACCTTC.

This clone was seen more than once but under ten times. The V call is TRBV4-1, the J call TRBJ1-4; possible D gene TRBD1, 5 bases. Germline CDR1 reads MGHRA; CDR2 reads YSYEKL. Trimming pared 0 bases from V and 3 bases from J, leaving 8 bases between. The CDR3 is 15 residues long. Here the CDR3 DNA reads TGCGCCAGCAGCCAAGATCGGGGGTCTAATGAAAAACTGTTTTTT. Translation gives CASSQDRGSNEKLFF.

The V call is TRBV28, the J call TRBJ2-3; 10 bases align to TRBD1. Germline assignment: CDR1 MDHEN and CDR2 SYDVKM. V lost 6 bases to trimming and J lost 0 bases; unmatched junction nucleotides: 9. This CDR3 comprises 17 residues. The CDR3 nucleotides are TGTGCCAGCAGCCTGCTGGGGACAGGGGTAAGCACAGATACGCAGTATTTT. Translating it yields CASSLLGTGVSTDTQYF.

This clone appeared many times. The J gene is TRBJ2-2, the V gene TRBV6-4, with D perhaps TRBD1 (5 bases). V shed 5 bases and J shed 4 bases, with 11 bases lying between them. CDR1 is MRHNA and CDR2 is SNTAGT in the germline V gene. This CDR3 spans 14 amino acids. CDR3 sequence (DNA): TGTGCCAGCAGTTCAAGCGACAGCACCGGGGAGCTGTTTTTT. This translates into CASSSSDSTGELFF.

This clone was detected a few times. This chain uses TRBV10-2 with TRBJ2-7; a weak D match, TRBD1 (6 bases). The CDR3 totals 12 residues. Germline values: CDR1 WSHSY, CDR2 SAAADI. The germline V and J ends were trimmed by 4 bases and 3 bases, with 7 bases remaining between them. CDR3 loop: CASSGTVYEQYF. DNA for the CDR3: TGCGCCAGCAGTGGGACAGTCTACGAGCAGTACTTC.

This chain joins TRBV7-9 and TRBJ1-1, with D possibly matching TRBD1 (6 bases). Trimming shortened V by 1 base and J by 9 bases, and 18 bases separated the two germline ends. The CDR3 runs to 15 residues. The germline gives CDR1 SEHNR, CDR2 FQNEAQ (reference sequence). CDR3 sequence: CASSLGGGANEKAFF. As DNA, the CDR3 is TGTGCCAGCAGCTTAGGTGGGGGGGCGAATGAGAAAGCTTTCTTT.

This chain joins TRBV5-4 and TRBJ1-1; the D gene is possibly TRBD1 (6 bases). Trimming stripped 6 bases from V and 1 base from J, with 10 bases between. Germline CDR1 is SGHNT and CDR2 is YYREEE (reference sequence). The CDR3 runs 13 residues. Here the CDR3 DNA reads TGTGCCAGCAAAATACAGGGGAACACTGAAGCTTTCTTT. Its translation: CASKIQGNTEAFF.